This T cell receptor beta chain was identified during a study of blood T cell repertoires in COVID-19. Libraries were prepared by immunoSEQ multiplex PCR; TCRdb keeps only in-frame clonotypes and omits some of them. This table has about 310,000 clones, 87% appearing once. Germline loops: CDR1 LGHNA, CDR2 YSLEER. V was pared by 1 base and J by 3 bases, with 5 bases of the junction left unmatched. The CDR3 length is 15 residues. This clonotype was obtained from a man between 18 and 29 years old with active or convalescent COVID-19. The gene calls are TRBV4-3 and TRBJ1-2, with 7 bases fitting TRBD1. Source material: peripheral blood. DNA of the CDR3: TGCGCCAGCAGCCAAGTTGCAGGGGGAGACTATGGCTACACCTTC. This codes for CASSQVAGGDYGYTF.